Following are 2 T cell receptor beta chains from one sample sequenced in a study of blood T cell repertoires in COVID-19. Only in-frame clones appear in the TCRdb table, and some are missing; sequencing was by immunoSEQ multiplex PCR. The sample shows about 360,000 clones, 75% to 90% of them seen only once. The sequenced material came from peripheral blood. These receptors came from a woman aged 55-69 years with COVID-19, enrolled during active disease.

V usage is TRBV7-2 and J usage is TRBJ1-2; the match to TRBD1 covers 7 bases. Trimming at V came to 5 bases and at J to 0 bases, leaving 3 bases not matched to a gene. CDR1 and CDR2 (germline): SGHTA, FQGNSA. The CDR3 is 14 amino acids. This CDR3 is CASSRDSPNYGYTF. Written as DNA, the CDR3 is TGTGCCAGCAGCCGGGACAGCCCTAACTATGGCTACACCTTC.

This chain links TRBV7-9 with TRBJ1-2; D remains ambiguous. V gave up 3 bases and J gave up 0 bases, with 14 bases separating them. The CDR3 has 16 amino acids. Germline CDR1 SEHNR, CDR2 FQNEAQ (reference sequence). CDR3 nucleotide sequence: TGTGCCAGCAGCTTGTTGGGTCGGCGGCCTAACTATGGCTACACCTTC. Its translation: CASSLLGRRPNYGYTF.